This TCR beta chain is from a study of graft-versus-host responses after intestinal transplantation. Study overall: As for transplant type, recipients had multivisceral, liver-intestinal, or isolated intestinal grafts. The study, taken as a whole, reports: GvH clones were found in recipient marrow; some appeared first in ileum or blood. Graft-donor T cell macrochimerism coincided with high graft-versus-host to host-versus-graft clonal ratios in allografts.

Comments on this clone: Its antigen is unknown.

The method was immunoSEQ multiplex PCR; TCRdb's version includes in-frame clones alone and lacks a portion of them. The data contain under 150,000 clones, about 95% of them seen just once; the ten biggest clones take up more than 2.5%. The ends lost 0 bases at V and 11 bases at J; junction bases unmatched: 11. CDR3 length: 15 amino acids. Germline V CDR1 and CDR2: MNHEY, SMNVEV (reference sequence). This sequence joins TRBV27 and TRBJ1-1; 8 nucleotides match TRBD1. This specimen was unstimulated CD8+ T cells sorted from spleen or lymph node cells, taken before intestinal transplant. The TCR comes from a human donor who received an intestinal transplant. The CDR3 region is CASSLSGRANRGAFF. In DNA form, the CDR3 reads TGTGCCAGCAGTTTATCTGGCAGGGCCAACAGGGGGGCTTTCTTT.